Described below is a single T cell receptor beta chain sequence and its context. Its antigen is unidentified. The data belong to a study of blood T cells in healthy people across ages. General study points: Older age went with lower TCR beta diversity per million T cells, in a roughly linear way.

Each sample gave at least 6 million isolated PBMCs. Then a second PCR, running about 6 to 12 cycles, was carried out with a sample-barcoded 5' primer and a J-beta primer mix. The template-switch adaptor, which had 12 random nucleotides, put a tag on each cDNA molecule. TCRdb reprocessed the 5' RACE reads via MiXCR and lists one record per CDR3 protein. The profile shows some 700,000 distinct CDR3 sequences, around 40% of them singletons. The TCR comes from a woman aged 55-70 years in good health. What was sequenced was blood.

Here the CDR3 DNA reads TGTGCCAGCACCTCTTTTGTGGGCTTTGGCTACACCTTC. This gives the protein CASTSFVGFGYTF. This chain links TRBV7-9 with TRBJ1-2; D call uncertain. CDR3 length equals 13 residues. Germline assignment: CDR1 SEHNR and CDR2 FQNEAQ (reference sequence). The V end lost 7 bases, the J end lost 7 bases, and 16 bases lay between the germline ends.